This T cell receptor (beta chain) was recorded in a study of immune characterization of retroperitoneal liposarcoma. In TCRdb, the PCR reads were re-called with MiXCR into one record per CDR3 protein. The top ten clones hold roughly 9.1% of a sample with some 10,000 distinct CDR3 sequences, 30% to 45% of them seen once. V lost 4 bases to trimming and J lost 3 bases; unmatched junction nucleotides: 1. Germline-derived CDR1 and CDR2 are MNHEY and SMNVEV (reference sequence). CDR3 size: 14 residues. This receptor was taken from a female donor with retroperitoneal liposarcoma. Sequenced sample: tumor tissue. The chain joins TRBV27 to TRBJ2-1; TRBD2 aligns across 9 bases. The DNA of the CDR3 is TGTGCCAGCAGTTCTAGCGGGAACTACAATGAGCAGTTCTTC. Its translation is CASSSSGNYNEQFF.